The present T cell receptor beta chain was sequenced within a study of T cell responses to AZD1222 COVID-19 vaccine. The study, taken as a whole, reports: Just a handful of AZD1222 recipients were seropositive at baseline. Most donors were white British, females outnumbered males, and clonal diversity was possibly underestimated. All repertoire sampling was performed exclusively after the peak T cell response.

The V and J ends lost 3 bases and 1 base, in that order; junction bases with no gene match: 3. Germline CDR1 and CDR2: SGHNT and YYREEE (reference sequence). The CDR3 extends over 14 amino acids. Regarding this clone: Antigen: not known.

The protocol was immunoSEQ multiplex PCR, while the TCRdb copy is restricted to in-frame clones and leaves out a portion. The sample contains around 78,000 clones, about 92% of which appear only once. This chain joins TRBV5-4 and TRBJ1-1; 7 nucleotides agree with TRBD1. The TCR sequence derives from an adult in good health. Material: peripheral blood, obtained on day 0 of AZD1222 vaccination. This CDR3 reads CASSSGTANTEAFF. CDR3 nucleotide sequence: TGTGCCAGCAGCTCCGGGACAGCGAACACTGAAGCTTTCTTT. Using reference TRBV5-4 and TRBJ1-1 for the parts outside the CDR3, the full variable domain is ETGVTQSPTHLIKTRGQQVTLRCSSQSGHNTVSWYQQALGQGPQFIFQYYREEENGRGNFPPRFSGLQFPNYSSELNVNALELDDSALYLCASSSGTANTEAFFGQGTRLTVV.